This T cell receptor beta chain was retrieved from a study of blood T cells in healthy people across ages. This clonotype has more than one count but fewer than ten. Trimming cost V 6 bases and J 5 bases, with 11 bases left between them. The CDR3 totals 12 residues. The authors ran a second PCR of roughly 7 to 11 cycles using a sample-barcoded 5' primer and a J-beta primer mix. Each CDR3 protein gets one entry after TCRdb re-called the 5' RACE reads with MiXCR. Of 850,000 to 1,000,000 distinct CDR3 sequences listed, roughly 48% are singletons. The sequencing sample was made of blood. The genes are TRBV12-3 or TRBV12-4 and TRBJ2-7; unclear D gene. The clonotype originates from a man aged 25 to 40 in good health. This chain's CDR3 is CASSLIDHEQYF. The CDR3 bases are TGTGCCAGCAGCCTTATAGACCACGAGCAGTACTTC.